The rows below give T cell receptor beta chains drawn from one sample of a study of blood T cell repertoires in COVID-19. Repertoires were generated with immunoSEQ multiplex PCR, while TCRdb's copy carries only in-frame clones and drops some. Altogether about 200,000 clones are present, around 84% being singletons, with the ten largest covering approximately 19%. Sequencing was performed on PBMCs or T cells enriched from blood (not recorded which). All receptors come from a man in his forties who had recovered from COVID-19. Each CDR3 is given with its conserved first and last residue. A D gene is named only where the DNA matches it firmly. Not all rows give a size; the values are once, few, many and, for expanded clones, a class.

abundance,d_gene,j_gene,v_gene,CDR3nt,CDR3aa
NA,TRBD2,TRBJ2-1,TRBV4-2,TGTGCCAGCAGCTCAGCTTCGGGACTAGCAACCAATGAGCAGTTCTTC,CASSSASGLATNEQFF
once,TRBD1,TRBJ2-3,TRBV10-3,TGTGCCATCAGTGAACCCAGGACAGGCTGGGGCACAGATACGCAGTATTTT,CAISEPRTGWGTDTQYF
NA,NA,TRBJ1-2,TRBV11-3,TGTGCCAGCAGCGCAGGGGCTGGAGGCTATGGCTACACCTTC,CASSAGAGGYGYTF
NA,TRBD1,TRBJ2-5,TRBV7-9,TGTGCCAGCAGCTTAGCGCAGGGGGCGATGGAGACCCAGTACTTC,CASSLAQGAMETQYF
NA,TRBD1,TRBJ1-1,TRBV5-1,TGCGCCAGCAGCTTTGGACAGGCGGGGCACACTGAAGCTTTCTTT,CASSFGQAGHTEAFF
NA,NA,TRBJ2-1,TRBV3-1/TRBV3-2,TGTGCCAGCAGACCAAGCGGGCCCCGGTATAATGAGCAGTTCTTC,CASRPSGPRYNEQFF
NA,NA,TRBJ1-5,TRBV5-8,TGTGCCAGCAGCTTTGGACAGCTCAATCAGCCCCAGCATTTT,CASSFGQLNQPQHF
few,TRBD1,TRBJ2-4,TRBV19,TGTGCCAGTAGTACCGGGACAGGGGCGGGGAACATTCAGTACTTC,CASSTGTGAGNIQYF
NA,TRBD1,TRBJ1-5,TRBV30,TGTGCCTGGAGTGGGGACAGGGCTCAGCCCCAGCATTTT,CAWSGDRAQPQHF
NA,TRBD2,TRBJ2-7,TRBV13,TGTGCCAGCAGCCTAGGGCCGGGAGGCACCTACGAGCAGTACTTC,CASSLGPGGTYEQYF
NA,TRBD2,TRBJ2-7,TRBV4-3,TGCGCCAGCAGCCAAGATTCAGGAGCTAGCGGGAGGTACGAGCAGTACTTC,CASSQDSGASGRYEQYF
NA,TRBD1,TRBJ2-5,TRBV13,TGTGCCAGCAGCGAGGGGACAGGGAAGGGCCAGTACTTC,CASSEGTGKGQYF
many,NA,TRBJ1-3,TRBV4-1,TGCGCCAGCAGCCTTGACAAGGTCTCTGGAAACACCATATATTTT,CASSLDKVSGNTIYF
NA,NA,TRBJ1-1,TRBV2,TGTGCCAGCAGTGAAGACAGGCACCGCGTGACAGCTTTCTTT,CASSEDRHRVTAFF
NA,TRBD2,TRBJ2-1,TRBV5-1,TGCGCCAGCAGCTTGGAGGTCGCTAGCGGGATCATAGATGAGCAGTTCTTC,CASSLEVASGIIDEQFF
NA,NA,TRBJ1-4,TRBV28,TGTGCCAGCAGTTTTTTAGAAAAACTGTTTTTT,CASSFLEKLFF
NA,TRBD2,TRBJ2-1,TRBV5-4,TGTGCCAGCAGCCCAGGCGGGAGCTCCTACAATGAGCAGTTCTTC,CASSPGGSSYNEQFF
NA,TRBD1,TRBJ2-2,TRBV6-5,TGTGCCGCACAGGGACAGTCAAACACCGGGGAGCTGTTTTTT,CAAQGQSNTGELFF
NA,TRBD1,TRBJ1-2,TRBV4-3,TGCGCCAGCAGCCAAGATACAGGGGCTCAAGGCTACACCTTC,CASSQDTGAQGYTF
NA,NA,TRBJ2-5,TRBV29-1,TGCAGCGTTTCCCCGACGGGTGGAGAGACCCAGTACTTC,CSVSPTGGETQYF
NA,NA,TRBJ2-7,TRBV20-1,TGCAGTGCTAGTCCTCCAGACAGCTCCTACGAGCAGTACTTC,CSASPPDSSYEQYF
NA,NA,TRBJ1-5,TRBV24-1,TGTGCCACCAGTTCCCAGTATAGCAATCAGCCCCAGCATTTT,CATSSQYSNQPQHF
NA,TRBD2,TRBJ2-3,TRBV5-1,TGCGCCAGCAGCATCCCGGTAGCGGGAGGTATCAATACGCAGTATTTT,CASSIPVAGGINTQYF
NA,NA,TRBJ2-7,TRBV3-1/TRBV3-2,TGTGCCAGCAGCCAAAATAAAGTGTGTCTAGCCTCTCTCGAGCAGTACTTC,CASSQNKVCLASLEQYF
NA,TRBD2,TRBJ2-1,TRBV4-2,TGTGCCAGCAGCCAAACGATCAGGACTAGCGGTTACAATGAGCAGTTCTTC,CASSQTIRTSGYNEQFF
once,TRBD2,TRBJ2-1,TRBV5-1,TGCGCCAGCAGCTTGGGGGCTAGCGGTTCCTACAATGAGCAGTTCTTC,CASSLGASGSYNEQFF
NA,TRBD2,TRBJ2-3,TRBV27,TGTGCCAGCAGGTGGAGGTGGCGGGAGGTCGCAGATACGCAGTATTTT,CASRWRWREVADTQYF
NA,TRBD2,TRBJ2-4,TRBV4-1,TGCGCCAGCAGCCAAGTTTACAGCGGGGGGGGAAACATTCAGTACTTC,CASSQVYSGGGNIQYF
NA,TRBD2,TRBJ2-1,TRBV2,TGTGCCAGCAGTGTGTTTGAGGGACTAGCGGGGACGGGTAATGAGCAGTTCTTC,CASSVFEGLAGTGNEQFF
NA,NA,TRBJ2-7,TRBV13,TGTGCCAGCAGCTTAGGAGACACGACCTACGAGCAGTACTTC,CASSLGDTTYEQYF
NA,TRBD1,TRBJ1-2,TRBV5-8,TGCGCCAGCAGTCAAAATGGACAGGGTTTTCGGTATGGCTACACCTTC,CASSQNGQGFRYGYTF
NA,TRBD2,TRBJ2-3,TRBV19,TGTGCCAGTAGAGTAGCGGGAGGAAGCACAGATACGCAGTATTTT,CASRVAGGSTDTQYF
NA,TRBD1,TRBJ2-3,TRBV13,TGTGCCAGCAGCATCAATCCGGGACAGGGAAAAGATACGCAGTATTTT,CASSINPGQGKDTQYF
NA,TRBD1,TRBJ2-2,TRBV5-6,TGTGCCAGCAGGACAGGGGGCACCGGGGAGCTGTTTTTT,CASRTGGTGELFF
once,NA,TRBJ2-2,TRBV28,TGTGCCACCATCAGGAACTCCGGCAGCACCGGGGAGCTGTTTTTT,CATIRNSGSTGELFF